What follows is one T cell receptor beta chain and its context. This clone was observed a few times. Which antigen it targets is not known. This entry comes from a study of T cell clonality in common variable immunodeficiency (dated by TCRdb to between 2014 and 2016). Overall results and qualifications from the work: Despite equal DNA input, controls averaged roughly 80,000 unique sequences per sample versus roughly 32,000 in CVID samples. Reportedly, TCRbeta sequences from CVID had fewer deletions and N-nucleotide insertions, and highly modified clones with 13 or more V deletions were absent from CVID. Fewer TCRbeta clones were shared among CVID subjects than among healthy controls (p < 0.0001). TCRbeta clonality was higher in CVID subjects than in healthy controls (t-test p = 0.018), and the increase was most characteristic of about a third of subjects. It was noted by the authors that sequencing of the repertoires of T cell subpopulations would be needed to clarify the cause of the increased clonality in CVID. Correlations of repertoire features with clinical complications were constrained by heterogeneity among patients within the CVID cohort.

Standard criteria were used to diagnose CVID, namely serum IgG, IgA and/or IgM reduced below the normal range together with specific antibody deficiency. There were 40 to 45 subjects in the CVID group (about 15 female and approximately 30 male), ranging in age from roughly 8 to 65 years, with a mean age of 40. Predominantly Caucasian heritage was noted among both the CVID patients and the healthy controls. At the time of study participation, every CVID subject had been on replacement immunoglobulin therapy for one year or longer. At the time of blood collection, no CVID subject was ill or was being treated with immunomodulatory or immunosuppressive medication. Heparinized peripheral whole blood samples of roughly 5 to 8.5 ml were obtained from each donor. TCRbeta CDR3 repertoires were sequenced from genomic DNA of adults with common variable immune deficiency (CVID) and healthy adult controls. Diluted blood was density-centrifuged over Hypaque 1077 or Ficoll-Paque to isolate peripheral blood mononuclear cells. Genomic DNA was extracted from unsorted mononuclear cells by Qiagen column purification or by a centrifugation-based method.

For sequencing input, CVID and control samples contributed equivalent amounts of genomic DNA. For every sample, a 60 bp segment covering the rearranged TCRbeta CDR3 region was amplified and then sequenced. The immunoSEQ assay, a bias-corrected multiplex PCR combined with high-throughput sequencing, was used to amplify TCRbeta. Turning to the authors' computational methods: Each unique nucleotide sequence was treated as a clone and annotated with V, D and J genes, copy number and frequency. Sequences were labeled productive if in frame, and non-productive if out of frame or containing stop codons. Clonality was calculated from Shannon's entropy as previously described. The predicted amino acid sequences of productive clones were used to derive mean CDR3 Kyte-Doolittle hydropathy. Hierarchical clustering of scaled V gene usage was performed with the R hclust function using Manhattan distance and complete linkage. Clone sharing by CDR3 amino acid sequence was assessed by resampling 12 repertoires per group over 100 rounds. The repertoires were searched for approximately 70 published EBV-specific TCRbeta sequences and almost 250 published CMV-specific TCRbeta sequences. After a couple of CVID samples that produced fewer than 10,000 sequences were dropped from the analysis, 42 CVID repertoires remained. TCRdb took this table from immuneACCESS and kept in-frame rearrangements with V and J called. Such tables lack part of the clones; where checked against another copy, unresolved V genes explain under half of the gap, and the rest is unexplained. V, J and clone size were drawn from that table, and D and trimming were deduced from the DNA. The data for this sample show some 22,000 clones, each detected more than once. Together, the top ten hold roughly 9.6% of the sample.

Source material: peripheral blood mononuclear cells. The origin of this receptor is a human donor with common variable immunodeficiency.

The CDR3 bases that were read are TGTGCCAGCGCCCCACAGGGAATCGGGGGC. Its coded protein is CASAPQGIGG. The full CDR3 reads CASAPQGIGGYTF. The chain joins TRBV6-2 or TRBV6-3 to TRBJ1-2; TRBD1 is a weak D gene call, 6 bases matching. The CDR3 is cut off 3 residues early in the read; its end comes from the germline J gene. From its cysteine to its phenylalanine, the CDR3 spans 13 amino acids. Of the CDR3's DNA, 30 bases were read; they are in frame from base 1. Looking up the germline V gene yields CDR1 MNHEY and CDR2 SVGEGT.